Listed here are 32 T cell receptor beta chains from one sample, sequenced in a study of blood T cells in healthy people across ages. Next came a second PCR, run for about 7 to 11 cycles, which used a sample-barcoded 5' primer along with a J-beta primer mix. TCRdb redid the calling of the 5' RACE reads with MiXCR, one entry per CDR3 protein. The sample has approximately 810,000 distinct CDR3 sequences, around 30% seen once. The sequencing input was blood. These receptor sequences come from a woman of 80 years or more in good health.

There are a few counts of this clonotype. Since a much larger clone is just one base distant, this may be a read error. V gene TRBV6-6 combines with J gene TRBJ1-1; 8 bases are shared with TRBD1. The CDR3 consists of 14 residues. Germline assignment: CDR1 MNHNY and CDR2 SVGAGI (reference sequence). The chain's CDR3 is CASSYQGANAEAFF. The CDR3 nucleotides are TGTGCCAGCAGTTACCAGGGGGCGAACGCTGAAGCTTTCTTT.

The J gene is TRBJ1-4, the V gene TRBV4-2; possibly TRBD1 for D (6 bases). The CDR3 length is 17 residues. Germline V CDR1 and CDR2: LGHNA, YNFKEQ. Between the trimmed V and J ends, which lost 3 bases and 0 bases, there was a span of 14 bases. The CDR3: CASSQRNRVTTNEKLFF. In DNA, the CDR3 is TGTGCCAGCAGCCAGAGAAACAGGGTTACAACTAATGAAAAACTGTTTTTT.

DNA of the CDR3: TGTGCCAGCAGCGTAGGGCAGGGTTACTATGGCTACACCTTC. Its protein product is CASSVGQGYYGYTF. The rearrangement joins TRBV9 to TRBJ1-2; TRBD1 is a possible D gene (5 bases). The CDR3 is 14 residues long. Germline V gives CDR1 SGDLS, CDR2 YYNGEE. V lost 0 bases and J lost 3, with 9 bases in between.

The DNA of the CDR3 is TGCGCCAGCAGCCAAGAAGGGAATAGCGGGAGGGCCACGGACAATGAGCAGTTCTTC. This translates into CASSQEGNSGRATDNEQFF. The J gene is TRBJ2-1, the V gene TRBV4-1; 11 nucleotides line up with TRBD2. The CDR3 spans 19 residues. The J segment lost 5 bases and the V segment lost 0 bases, leaving 12 bases of the junction unmatched. Per the germline V gene, CDR1 is MGHRA and CDR2 is YSYEKL.

As for this clonotype: One end of the junction is discordant with germline, which a read error may explain. The J gene is TRBJ1-2, the V gene TRBV7-9, with unresolved D. This CDR3 region has 14 residues. Germline CDR1 reads SEHNR; CDR2 reads FQNEAQ (reference sequence). DNA for the CDR3: TGTACCAGCAGCTCTGCCACAGTGAACTATGGCTACACCTTC. Encoded protein: CTSSSATVNYGYTF. The full variable domain, in which reference TRBV7-9 and TRBJ1-2 provide the parts outside the CDR3, is DTGVSQNPRHKITKRGQNVTFRCDPISEHNRLYWYRQTLGQGPEFLTYFQNEAQLEKSRLLSDRFSAERPKGSFSTLEIQRTEQGDSAMYLCTSSSATVNYGYTFGSGTRLTVV.

This clonotype was counted at least ten times. This chain connects TRBV4-3 to TRBJ2-1; TRBD2 is a possible D gene (6 bases). The CDR3 runs to 15 residues. The V gene lost 3 bases and the J gene lost 2 bases, with 11 bases spanning the gap. Germline values: CDR1 LGHNA, CDR2 YSLEER. The CDR3 reads CASSQSGGTYNEQFF. For the CDR3, the DNA is TGCGCCAGCAGCCAGTCCGGGGGAACCTACAATGAGCAGTTCTTC.

This clonotype was found many times. At one end, the junction sequence differs from germline, possibly due to a read error. The chain links TRBV15 to TRBJ2-3; TRBD2 matches 8 bases. This CDR3 is 14 amino acids long. Germline lookup yields CDR1 LNHNV and CDR2 YYDKDF (reference sequence). CDR3 DNA: TGTGCCTCCAGCATCCGGGGGGGGGCAGATACGCAGTATTTT. This codes for CASSIRGGADTQYF.

In its sample, this clonotype was seen a few times. Just one base apart from a much larger clone, this may be a read error. This chain links TRBV6-6 with TRBJ2-5, with 8 nucleotides matching TRBD2. Germline CDR1 MNHNY, CDR2 SVGAGI (reference sequence). The CDR3 has 14 amino acids. The V gene end was trimmed by 4 bases and the J gene end by 11 bases; junction bases not matched to a gene: 12. The CDR3 coding sequence is TGTGCCAGCAGTTCACTAGCGGAGGGCAATGAGCAGTACTTC. Protein: CASSSLAEGNEQYF.

A word on this clonotype: With a much larger clone just one base away, this may be a read error. This chain uses TRBV7-2 with TRBJ2-7; D is unclear. The CDR3 totals 12 residues. With 2 bases removed from V and 10 bases from J, the gap between germline ends came to 12 bases. Germline V gives CDR1 SGHTA, CDR2 FQGNSA. CDR3 protein: CASSLWEETQYV. CDR3 in DNA: TGTGCCAGCAGCTTATGGGAAGAGACCCAGTACGTC.

The CDR3 protein is CATSDHVGPTDTQYF. In nucleotides, the CDR3 is TGTGCCACCAGTGACCACGTTGGCCCCACAGATACGCAGTATTTT. V and J are TRBV24-1 and TRBJ2-3; D gene uncertain. Germline V lookup: CDR1 KGHDR, CDR2 SFDVKD. This CDR3 is built from 15 residues. Trimming took off 4 bases at V and 2 bases at J, with 12 bases between the two ends.

This clonotype appeared many times. This chain links TRBV6-1 with TRBJ2-1, with 11 bases identical to TRBD2. Unmatched junction bases numbered 0, after V lost 4 bases and J lost 10 bases. The CDR3 runs to 12 residues. In germline, CDR1 is MNHNS, CDR2 SASEGT. The CDR3 spells CASSASGGEQFF. In DNA, the CDR3 is TGTGCCAGCAGTGCTAGCGGGGGGGAGCAGTTCTTC.

The chain is built from TRBV20-1 and TRBJ2-2; 14 positions agree with TRBD2. The CDR3 totals 16 residues. The germline gives CDR1 DFQATT, CDR2 SNEGSKA (reference sequence). V was clipped by 4 bases and J by 4 bases; unmatched bases: 5. This CDR3 is CSAKGLAGEGTGELFF. The CDR3 nucleotides read TGCAGTGCTAAGGGACTAGCGGGAGAGGGCACCGGGGAGCTGTTTTTT.

The sample holds many counts of this clonotype. The gene calls are TRBV20-1 and TRBJ2-3; TRBD2 matches 9 bases. The CDR3 length is 17 residues. The junction had 12 bases not matched to a gene; V was cut back by 1 base and J by 4 bases. Germline CDR1 and CDR2: DFQATT and SNEGSKA (reference sequence). CDR3: CSARGGVSGGPPDTQYF. DNA of the CDR3: TGCAGTGCTAGAGGGGGGGTGAGCGGGGGGCCCCCAGATACGCAGTATTTT.

This clonotype was recorded many times. The chain recombines TRBV7-9 with TRBJ1-2; 10 bases align to TRBD1. CDR1 and CDR2 from the germline V gene are SEHNR and FQNEAQ (reference sequence). V was pared by 1 base and J by 4 bases, with 3 bases of the junction left unmatched. The CDR3 loop spans 15 amino acids. CDR3 nucleotide sequence: TGTGCCAGCAGCTTAGGGGACAGGGGTTTCTATGGCTACACCTTC. Amino acids: CASSLGDRGFYGYTF.

This clonotype was seen a handful of times. The CDR3 DNA follows: TGTGCCAGCAGTTTACGACAGGGTTTTGGAAACACCATATATTTT. Its protein product is CASSLRQGFGNTIYF. J is TRBJ1-3 and V is TRBV28; 7 nucleotides line up with TRBD1. CDR1 is MDHEN, CDR2 SYDVKM, per germline. Trimming cost V 2 bases and J 3 bases; bases outside gene matches: 4. The CDR3 has 15 residues.

The DNA for the CDR3 is TGTGCCAGCAGCTTAGCACTAGCGGGAGGGGGGCAGAAGACCCAGTACTTC. Its translation is CASSLALAGGGQKTQYF. The chain links TRBV7-2 to TRBJ2-5; 13 nucleotides agree with TRBD2. V gave up 0 bases and J gave up 6 bases; unmatched junction bases: 7. The CDR3 consists of 17 residues. Per the germline V gene, CDR1 is SGHTA and CDR2 is FQGNSA.

Comments on this clonotype: Possible read error: a much larger clone is one base away. V and J are TRBV10-3 and TRBJ2-5; 8 bases agree with TRBD1. With the DNA end fitting TRBJ2-7 better, the J assignment may be wrong. The CDR3 totals 14 residues. Germline V CDR1 and CDR2: ENHRY, SYGVKD. CDR3 in DNA: TGTGCCATCAGGGACAGGGTATCAACCGACGAGCAGTACTTC. Its translation: CAIRDRVSTDEQYF.

Ten or more counts support this clonotype. The rearrangement links TRBV29-1 to TRBJ2-7, with D possibly matching TRBD2 (6 bases). This CDR3 contains 12 residues. From germline, CDR1 is SQVTM and CDR2 ANQGSEA. V was pared by 7 bases and J by 4 bases, with 14 bases between. As DNA, the CDR3 is TGCAGCGCGGGACTCGATCTTTACGAGCAGTACTTC. This codes for CSAGLDLYEQYF.

The rearrangement uses TRBV6-1 and TRBJ1-2; D gene ambiguous. CDR1 is MNHNS, CDR2 SASEGT, per germline. CDR3 size: 16 residues. Between the trimmed V and J ends, which lost 5 bases and 4 bases, there was a span of 20 bases. The CDR3 loop is CASSPTRDRGTYGYTF. The CDR3 coding sequence is TGTGCCAGCAGTCCAACACGAGACCGTGGAACCTATGGCTACACCTTC.

A few counts support this clonotype. The chain has TRBV7-9 and TRBJ1-1; D is undetermined. CDR1 SEHNR and CDR2 FQNEAQ come from the germline V gene (reference sequence). V was pared by 5 bases and J by 7 bases, with 17 bases between. This CDR3 contains 14 residues. In nucleotides, the CDR3 is TGTGCCAGCAGCCTCATAAATTTCCCGGATGAAGCTTTCTTT. As protein: CASSLINFPDEAFF.

This clonotype was recorded a few times. V and J are TRBV7-2 and TRBJ1-5; 7 bases line up with TRBD1. J gave up 7 bases and V 4 bases, and 7 bases lay outside the gene matches. This CDR3 spans 14 amino acids. The germline gives CDR1 SGHTA, CDR2 FQGNSA. The CDR3 region is CASSSGGGGQPQHF. The CDR3 coding sequence is TGTGCCAGCAGCTCAGGGGGGGGGGGACAGCCCCAGCATTTT.

This clonotype was seen ten or more times. The genes are TRBV20-1 and TRBJ2-5, with D possibly TRBD2 on 6 matching bases. The ends were cut back, 3 bases at V and 3 bases at J, with 8 bases in the middle. This CDR3 is built from 12 residues. Germline CDR1 is DFQATT and CDR2 is SNEGSKA (reference sequence). The CDR3 DNA is TGCAGTGCTAGCGGGGGTGAAGAGACCCAGTACTTC. Its protein is CSASGGEETQYF.

As to this clonotype: The junction does not match germline at one end; this may be a read error. The CDR3 nucleotides are TGTGCCAGCGGGACAGATCGCAATAAGCAGTTCTTC. The encoded protein is CASGTDRNKQFF. The chain is built from TRBV18 and TRBJ2-1, with TRBD1 matching 7 bases. CDR1 and CDR2 (germline): KGHSH, LQKENI. The CDR3 has 12 amino acids.

To note about this clonotype: A much larger clonotype is one base distant, so this may be a read error. The chain couples TRBV27 to TRBJ2-7; the match to TRBD1 covers 7 bases. Looked up from germline, CDR1 is MNHEY and CDR2 is SMNVEV (reference sequence). V lost 4 bases to trimming and J lost 3 bases; unmatched junction nucleotides: 6. The CDR3 runs 14 residues. CDR3: CASSYKGQCYEQYF. In DNA form, the CDR3 reads TGTGCCAGCAGTTACAAGGGACAGTGCTACGAGCAGTACTTC.

In its sample, this clonotype was seen many times. CDR3 DNA sequence: TGCGCCAGCAGTGTCCGGGGGATGGGCACAGATACGCAGTATTTT. Encoded protein: CASSVRGMGTDTQYF. This chain connects TRBV10-2 to TRBJ2-3, with D possibly matching TRBD2 (6 bases). The germline V and J ends were trimmed by 4 bases and 1 base, with 12 bases remaining between them. This CDR3 is 15 amino acids long. Germline V gives CDR1 WSHSY, CDR2 SAAADI.

This clonotype was counted at least ten times. The chain employs TRBV5-1 and TRBJ2-1; TRBD1 agrees at 10 bases. The CDR3 is 16 residues long. Germline CDR1 is SGHRS and CDR2 is YFSETQ. V trimming: 0 bases; J trimming: 6 bases; junction bases outside the gene matches: 6. CDR3 amino acids: CASSLGGQGIFNEQFF. CDR3 nucleotides: TGCGCCAGCAGCTTGGGGGGACAGGGGATCTTCAATGAGCAGTTCTTC.

This clonotype appeared a few times. This CDR3 is CASSYRKRVSNQPQHF. The CDR3, as DNA: TGTGCCAGCAGTTACCGTAAGAGGGTTAGCAATCAGCCCCAGCATTTT. V and J are TRBV6-2 or TRBV6-3 and TRBJ1-5; D remains ambiguous. This CDR3 is built from 16 residues. Germline V CDR1 and CDR2: MNHEY, SVGEGT. Trimming removed 2 bases from V and 0 bases from J, with 11 bases in between.

This clonotype was seen more than once but under ten times. This rearrangement joins TRBV2 to TRBJ2-7; 11 positions agree with TRBD1. Germline-derived CDR1 and CDR2 are SNHLY and FYNNEI. The CDR3 is 14 residues long. Unmatched junction bases numbered 2, after V lost 1 base and J lost 6 bases. CDR3 residues: CASSEEGTGGEQYF. Here the CDR3 DNA reads TGTGCCAGCAGTGAAGAGGGGACAGGGGGCGAGCAGTACTTC.

This clonotype appeared a few times. The V call is TRBV20-1, the J call TRBJ1-1; possible D gene TRBD1, 6 bases. The V end lost 1 base, the J end lost 5 bases, and 14 bases lay between the germline ends. Germline values: CDR1 DFQATT, CDR2 SNEGSKA (reference sequence). The CDR3 consists of 14 residues. The DNA for the CDR3 is TGCAGTGCTAGAGGGAGGGGGGGATGGACTGAAGCTTTCTTT. Its translation: CSARGRGGWTEAFF.

The rearrangement links TRBV6-2 or TRBV6-3 to TRBJ1-1; perhaps TRBD1 as D (5 bases). The CDR3 is made up of 15 amino acids. V was clipped by 6 bases and J by 5 bases, with 19 bases between them. Germline V gene sequence: CDR1 MNHEY, CDR2 SVGEGT. The CDR3 DNA sequence: TGTGCCAGCAGCCGGGACGGAAGCGACTTAACTGAAGCTTTCTTT. This sequence encodes CASSRDGSDLTEAFF.

This clonotype was detected many times. V and J are TRBV5-6 and TRBJ2-5, with 8 bases that match TRBD1. Germline CDR1 is SGHDT and CDR2 is YYEEEE. The CDR3 contains 15 residues. The V segment lost 4 bases and the J segment 6 bases; nucleotides outside the gene matches: 11. CDR3 residues: CASSPTGGRGKTQYF. The CDR3 DNA reads TGTGCCAGCAGCCCCACAGGGGGTAGGGGTAAGACCCAGTACTTC.

A few counts support this clonotype. This chain connects TRBV12-3 or TRBV12-4 to TRBJ2-1, with D unresolved. Trimming took 1 base from V and 4 from J, leaving 14 bases between them. The CDR3 totals 16 residues. The CDR3: CASSLVVLGSYNEQFF. Here the CDR3 DNA reads TGTGCCAGCAGTTTAGTGGTTTTGGGGTCTTACAATGAGCAGTTCTTC.